Reported below is one TCR beta chain. What it recognizes is unknown. One end of the junction varies from germline; a read error may be responsible. General study points: Tumor Tregs overlapped most with tumor, then blood, naive CD4+ cells.

Constant-region reverse primers amplified full-length variable regions, followed by semi-nested Nested Universal Primer A PCR. One entry per CDR3 protein results from TCRdb running MiXCR on the 5' RACE reads. The sample has about 10,000 distinct CDR3 sequences, around 25% seen once. The CDR3 contains 17 residues. CDR1 and CDR2 from the germline V gene are SGHVS and FNYEAQ. The sorted Tregs were CD4+CD25+CD127-/low cells. The J gene is TRBJ2-1, the V gene TRBV7-6; 13 bases fit TRBD2. The TCR sequence derives from a female donor with breast cancer. Source material: Tregs sorted from blood. The CDR3 loop is CASSLEAGTSGKNEQLF. In nucleotides, the CDR3 is TGTGCCAGCAGCTTAGAAGCCGGGACTAGCGGGAAGAATGAGCAGTTGTTC.